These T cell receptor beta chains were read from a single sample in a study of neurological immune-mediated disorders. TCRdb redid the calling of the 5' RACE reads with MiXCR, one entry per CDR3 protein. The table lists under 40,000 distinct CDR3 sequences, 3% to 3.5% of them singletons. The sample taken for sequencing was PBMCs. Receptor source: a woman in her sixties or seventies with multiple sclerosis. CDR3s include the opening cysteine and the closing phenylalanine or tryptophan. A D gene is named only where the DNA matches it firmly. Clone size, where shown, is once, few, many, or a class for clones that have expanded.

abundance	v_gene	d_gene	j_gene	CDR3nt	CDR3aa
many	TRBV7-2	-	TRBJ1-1	TGTGCCAGCAGCTTGTCAAACACTGAAGCTTTCTTT	CASSLSNTEAFF
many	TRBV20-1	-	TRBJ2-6	TGCAGTGCTAGAGGGTTTTTAGGTCAGAGCTCTGGGGCCAACGTCCTGACTTTC	CSARGFLGQSSGANVLTF
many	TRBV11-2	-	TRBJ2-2	TGTGCCAGCAGCTTACTTTCCGGGGCCACCGGGGAGCTGTTTTTT	CASSLLSGATGELFF
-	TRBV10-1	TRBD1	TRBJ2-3	TGCGCCACCAGGGACAGGGGGCGAACAGATACGCAGTATTTT	CATRDRGRTDTQYF
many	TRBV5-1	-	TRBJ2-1	TGCGCCAGCACCTTGGCGGGACAGCCCTACAATGAGCAGTTCTTC	CASTLAGQPYNEQFF
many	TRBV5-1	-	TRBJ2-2	TGCGCCAGCAGCTCCAGGGCCCCGAACACCGGGGAGCTGTTTTTT	CASSSRAPNTGELFF
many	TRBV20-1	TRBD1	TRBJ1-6	TGCAGTGCTAGTGCTAAGGGGGCCTCCTATAATTCACCCCTCCACTTT	CSASAKGASYNSPLHF
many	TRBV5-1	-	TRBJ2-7	TGCGCCAGCAGTTCTGACGGCACCTACGAGCAGTACTTC	CASSSDGTYEQYF
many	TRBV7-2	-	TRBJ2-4	TGTGCCAGCAGCCCTTCGGCCTATGCCAAAAACATTCAGTACTTC	CASSPSAYAKNIQYF
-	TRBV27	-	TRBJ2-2	TGTGCCATCCGCACTAAGGCCTACACCGGGGAGCTGTTTTTT	CAIRTKAYTGELFF
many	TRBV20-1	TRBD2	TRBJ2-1	TGCAGTGCGGGTGGGACTAGCGGGGGGCGATTGCGTAATGAGCAGTTCTTC	CSAGGTSGGRLRNEQFF
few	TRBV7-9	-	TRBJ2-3	TGTGCCAGCAATGGGGGAGACACAGATACGCAGTATTTT	CASNGGDTDTQYF
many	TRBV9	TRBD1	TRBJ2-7	TGTGCCAGCAGCGTCCGGGACAGGGGGCGAGGCGAGCAGTACTTC	CASSVRDRGRGEQYF
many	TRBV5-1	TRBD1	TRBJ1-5	TGCGCCAGCAGCCTGACAGGGGATAATCAGCCCCAGCATTTT	CASSLTGDNQPQHF
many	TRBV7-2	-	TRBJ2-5	TGTGCCAGCAGCATCGGGGGGCCCCGGGAGACCCAGTACTTC	CASSIGGPRETQYF
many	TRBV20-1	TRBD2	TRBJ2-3	TGCAGTCCAGAAACTAGCGAAAGAGGAGATACGCAGTATTTT	CSPETSERGDTQYF
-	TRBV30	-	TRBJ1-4	TGTGCCTGGAGTGTAGGGGCAGGCACTAATGAAAAACTGTTTTTT	CAWSVGAGTNEKLFF
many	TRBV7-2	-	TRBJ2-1	TGTGCCAGCAGCTTGGGGTACAATGAGCAGTTCTTC	CASSLGYNEQFF
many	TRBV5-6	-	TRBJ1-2	TGTGCCAGCACCGACAGAGCAAACTATGGCTACACCTTC	CASTDRANYGYTF
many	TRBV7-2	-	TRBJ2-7	TGTGCCAGCAGCTCTGACATCTACGAGCAGTACTTC	CASSSDIYEQYF
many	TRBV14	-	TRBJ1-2	TGTGCCAGCAGCCAAGATCTACGGGGGGTTTTGGTCTTC	CASSQDLRGVLVF
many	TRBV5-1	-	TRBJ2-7	TGCGCCAGCAGATGGACGGTCTCCTACGAGCAGTACTTC	CASRWTVSYEQYF
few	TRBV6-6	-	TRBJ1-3	TGTGCCAGCAGTCCCCCCGGGGCCAGGTCGGGAAACACCATATATTTT	CASSPPGARSGNTIYF
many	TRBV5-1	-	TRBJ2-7	TGCGCCAGCAGCTTGACAGATTCCGAGCAGTACTTC	CASSLTDSEQYF
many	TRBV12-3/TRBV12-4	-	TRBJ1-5	TGTGCCAGCAGTTTCCGGGGGCCTCGCAATCAGCCCCAGCATTTT	CASSFRGPRNQPQHF
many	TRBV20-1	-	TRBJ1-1	TGCAGTGCTAGAGATCAGGGGACGGACAACACTGAAGCTTTCTTT	CSARDQGTDNTEAFF
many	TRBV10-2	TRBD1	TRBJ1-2	TGCGCCAGCTTTTTACCGGGACAGTCCGGCTATGGCTACACCTTC	CASFLPGQSGYGYTF
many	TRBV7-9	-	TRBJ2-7	TGTGCCAGCAGCTTAGCAGGGGATTACGAGCAGTACTTC	CASSLAGDYEQYF
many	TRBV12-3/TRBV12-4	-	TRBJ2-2	TGTGCCAGCAGTTTTACCCCCGGGGAGCTGTTTTTT	CASSFTPGELFF
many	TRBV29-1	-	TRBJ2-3	TGCAGCGGGGGGGAGGATGGTACGCAGTATTTT	CSGGEDGTQYF
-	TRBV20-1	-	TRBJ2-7	TGCAGTGACCCGGGAAAGGGCAACTACGAGCAGTACTTC	CSDPGKGNYEQYF
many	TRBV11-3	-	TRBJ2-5	TGTGCCAGCAGCTTGGGGGGGCGTGAGACCCAGTACTTC	CASSLGGRETQYF
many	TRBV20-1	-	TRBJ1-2	TGCAGTGCCCCCATAGGGCTGACAGTGCTAGTCGGTGGCTACACCTTC	CSAPIGLTVLVGGYTF
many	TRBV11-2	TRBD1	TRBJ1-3	TGTGCCACACAGGGGGCGTTCGACACCATATATTTT	CATQGAFDTIYF
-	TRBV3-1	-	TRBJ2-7	TGTGCCAGCAGCGAAGGGTTGCGGGTCTACGAGCAGTACTTC	CASSEGLRVYEQYF
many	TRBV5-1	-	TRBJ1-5	TGCGCCAGCAGCTTGTTTAGCGGGGGCAATCAGCCCCAGCATTTT	CASSLFSGGNQPQHF
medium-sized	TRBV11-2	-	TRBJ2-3	TGTGCCAGCAGCGCCCCCGAGAGTACGCAGTATTTT	CASSAPESTQYF
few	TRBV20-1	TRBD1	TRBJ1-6	TGCAGTGCTAGAGAGAGGGGACAGGGGCAGGGTTTTAGGTCACACCTCCACTTT	CSARERGQGQGFRSHLHF
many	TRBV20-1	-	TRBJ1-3	TGCAGTGCTAGAGGAGGGGCCGAGTCTGGAAACACCATATATTTT	CSARGGAESGNTIYF
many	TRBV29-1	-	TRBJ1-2	TGCAGCGCCTCGACGACAATCTATGGCTACACCTTC	CSASTTIYGYTF
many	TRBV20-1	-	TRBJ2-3	TGCAGTGCTACTGACGGGGGCACAGATACGCAGTATTTT	CSATDGGTDTQYF
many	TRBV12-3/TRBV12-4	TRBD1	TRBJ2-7	TGTGCCAGCAGTCTTAGACAGGGGGAAGCCTACGAGCAGTACTTC	CASSLRQGEAYEQYF
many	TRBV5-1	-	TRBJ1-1	TGCGCCAGCAGCGCCCAACAGGGATCCGTCACTGAAGCTTTCTTT	CASSAQQGSVTEAFF
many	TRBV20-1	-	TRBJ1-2	TGCAGTGGCGACAGGAGTAACTATGGCTACACCTTC	CSGDRSNYGYTF
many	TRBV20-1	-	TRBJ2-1	TGCAGTCCCGGAGACGGGCGGAAGAACAATGAGCAGTTCTTC	CSPGDGRKNNEQFF
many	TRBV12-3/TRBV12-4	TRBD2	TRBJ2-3	TGTGCCAGCAGTACGCGGGGGGGAACAGATACGCAGTATTTT	CASSTRGGTDTQYF
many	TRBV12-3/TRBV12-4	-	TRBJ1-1	TGTGCCAGCAGTTCGGGACGGCTTCTCACTGAAGCTTTCTTT	CASSSGRLLTEAFF
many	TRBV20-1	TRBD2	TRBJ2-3	TGCAGTGCGCCTAAGACTAGCGAAAGCACAGATACGCAGTATTTT	CSAPKTSESTDTQYF
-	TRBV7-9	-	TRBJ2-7	TGTGCCAGCAGCAAGGGGGTGGCCGAGCAGTACTTC	CASSKGVAEQYF
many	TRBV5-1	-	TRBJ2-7	TGCGCCAGCAGCTGGGACAAATATTCCTACGAGCAGTACTTC	CASSWDKYSYEQYF
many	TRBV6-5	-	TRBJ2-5	TGTGCCAGCAGTTACTCGGGAGAGACCCAGTACTTC	CASSYSGETQYF
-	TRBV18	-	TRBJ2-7	TGTGCCAGCTCTCCGTCTGGAGTAGAGCAGTACTTC	CASSPSGVEQYF
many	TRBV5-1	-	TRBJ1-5	TGCGCCAGCAGCTTGGGTATCGCGGGCAGCAATCAGCCCCAGCATTTT	CASSLGIAGSNQPQHF
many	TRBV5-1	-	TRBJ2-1	TGCGCCAGCAGCCGCAGCAGGGGAGGGTCCTACAATGAGCAGTTCTTC	CASSRSRGGSYNEQFF
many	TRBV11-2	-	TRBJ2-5	TGTGCCAGCAGCTTGTCGGGGTTGGAAGAGACCCAGTACTTC	CASSLSGLEETQYF
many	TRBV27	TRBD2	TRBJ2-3	TGTGCCAGCAGTTTATTGGCGGGGGGCCGGTCGGATACGCAGTATTTT	CASSLLAGGRSDTQYF
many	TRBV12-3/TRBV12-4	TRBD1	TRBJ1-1	TGTGCCAGCAGCCAGGGACAGGGTAGGGGCACTGAAGCTTTCTTT	CASSQGQGRGTEAFF